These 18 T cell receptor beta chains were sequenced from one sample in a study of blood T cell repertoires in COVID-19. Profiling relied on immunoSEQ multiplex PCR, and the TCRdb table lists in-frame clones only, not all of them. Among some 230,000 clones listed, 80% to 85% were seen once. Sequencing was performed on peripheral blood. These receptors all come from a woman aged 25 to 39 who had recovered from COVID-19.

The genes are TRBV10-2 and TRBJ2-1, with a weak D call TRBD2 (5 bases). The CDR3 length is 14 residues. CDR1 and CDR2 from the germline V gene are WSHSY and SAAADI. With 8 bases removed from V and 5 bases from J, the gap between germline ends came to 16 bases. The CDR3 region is CASGRAQRHNEQFF. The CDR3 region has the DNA TGCGCCAGCGGGCGGGCCCAGCGTCACAATGAGCAGTTCTTC.

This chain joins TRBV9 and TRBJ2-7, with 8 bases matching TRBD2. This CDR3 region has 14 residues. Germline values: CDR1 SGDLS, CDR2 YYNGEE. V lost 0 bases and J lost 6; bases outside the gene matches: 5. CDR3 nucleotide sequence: TGTGCCAGCAGCGTAGAAGCGGGAGATCCCGAGCAGTACTTC. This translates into CASSVEAGDPEQYF.

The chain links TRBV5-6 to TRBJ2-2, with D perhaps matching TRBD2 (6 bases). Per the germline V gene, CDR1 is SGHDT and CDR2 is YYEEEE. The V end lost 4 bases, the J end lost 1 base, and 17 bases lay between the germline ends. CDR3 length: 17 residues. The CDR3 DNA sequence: TGTGCCAGCAGCACCCCGCGGGGCGTGGGGAACACCGGGGAGCTGTTTTTT. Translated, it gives CASSTPRGVGNTGELFF.

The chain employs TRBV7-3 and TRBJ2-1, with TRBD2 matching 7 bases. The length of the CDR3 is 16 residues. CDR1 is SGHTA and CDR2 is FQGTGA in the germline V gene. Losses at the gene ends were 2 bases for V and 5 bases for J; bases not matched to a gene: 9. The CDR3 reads CASSLQPSGTNNEQFF. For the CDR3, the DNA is TGTGCCAGCAGCTTACAGCCTAGCGGTACAAACAATGAGCAGTTCTTC. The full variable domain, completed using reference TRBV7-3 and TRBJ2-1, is GAGVSQTPSNKVTEKGKYVELRCDPISGHTALYWYRQSLGQGPEFLIYFQGTGAADDSGLPNDRFFAVRPEGSVSTLKIQRTERGDSAVYLCASSLQPSGTNNEQFFGPGTRLTVL.

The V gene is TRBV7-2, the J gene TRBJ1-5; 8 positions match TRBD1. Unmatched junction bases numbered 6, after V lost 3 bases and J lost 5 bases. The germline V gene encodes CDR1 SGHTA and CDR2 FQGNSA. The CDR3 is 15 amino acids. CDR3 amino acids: CASSLGAGGDQPQHF. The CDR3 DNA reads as TGTGCCAGCAGCTTGGGTGCAGGGGGCGATCAGCCCCAGCATTTT.

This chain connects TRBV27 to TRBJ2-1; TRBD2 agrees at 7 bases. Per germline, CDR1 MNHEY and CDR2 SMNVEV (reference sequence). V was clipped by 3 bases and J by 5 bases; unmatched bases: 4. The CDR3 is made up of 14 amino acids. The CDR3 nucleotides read TGTGCCAGCAGTTTGATACGGGAGGACAATGAGCAGTTCTTC. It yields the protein CASSLIREDNEQFF.

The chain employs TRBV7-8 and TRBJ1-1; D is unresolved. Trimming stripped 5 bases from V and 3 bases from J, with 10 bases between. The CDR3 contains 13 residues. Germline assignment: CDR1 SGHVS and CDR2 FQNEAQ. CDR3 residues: CASSPRFHTEAFF. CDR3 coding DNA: TGTGCCAGCAGCCCCAGATTCCACACTGAAGCTTTCTTT.

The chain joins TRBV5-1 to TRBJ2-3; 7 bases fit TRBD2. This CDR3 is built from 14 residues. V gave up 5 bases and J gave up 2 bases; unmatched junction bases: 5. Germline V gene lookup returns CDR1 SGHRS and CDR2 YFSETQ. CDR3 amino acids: CASRASGNTDTQYF. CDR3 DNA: TGCGCCAGCAGGGCTAGCGGTAACACAGATACGCAGTATTTT.

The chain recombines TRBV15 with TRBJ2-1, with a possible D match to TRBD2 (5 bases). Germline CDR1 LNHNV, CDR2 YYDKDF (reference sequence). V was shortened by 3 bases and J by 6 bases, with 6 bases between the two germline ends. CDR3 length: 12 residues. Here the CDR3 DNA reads TGTGCCACCAGCAGGACTATCAATGAGCAGTTCTTC. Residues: CATSRTINEQFF.

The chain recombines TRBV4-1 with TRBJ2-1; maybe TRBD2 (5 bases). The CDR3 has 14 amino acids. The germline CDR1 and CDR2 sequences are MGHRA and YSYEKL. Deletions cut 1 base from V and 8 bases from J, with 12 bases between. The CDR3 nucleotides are TGCGCCAGCAGCCAAGGGCCTAGCCTGTATGAGCAGTTCTTC. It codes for CASSQGPSLYEQFF.

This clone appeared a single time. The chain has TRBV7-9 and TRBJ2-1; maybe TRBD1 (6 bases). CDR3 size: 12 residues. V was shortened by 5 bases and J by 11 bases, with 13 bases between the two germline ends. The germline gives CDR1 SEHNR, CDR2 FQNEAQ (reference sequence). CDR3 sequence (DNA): TGTGCCAGCAGCGCAACAGGGAGACAGCAGTTCTTC. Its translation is CASSATGRQQFF.

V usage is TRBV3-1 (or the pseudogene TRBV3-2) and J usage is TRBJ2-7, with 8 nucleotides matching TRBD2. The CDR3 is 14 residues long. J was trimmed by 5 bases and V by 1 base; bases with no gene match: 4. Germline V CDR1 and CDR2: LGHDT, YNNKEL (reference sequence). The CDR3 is CASSQGREGNEQYF. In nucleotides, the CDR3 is TGTGCCAGCAGCCAAGGACGGGAGGGGAACGAGCAGTACTTC.

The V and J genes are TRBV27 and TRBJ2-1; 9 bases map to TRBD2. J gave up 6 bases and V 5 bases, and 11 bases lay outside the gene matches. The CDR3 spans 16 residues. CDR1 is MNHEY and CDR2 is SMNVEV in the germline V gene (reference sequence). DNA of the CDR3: TGTGCCAGCAGTCGAGAGTTAGCGGGAGCACCCAATGAGCAGTTCTTC. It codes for CASSRELAGAPNEQFF.

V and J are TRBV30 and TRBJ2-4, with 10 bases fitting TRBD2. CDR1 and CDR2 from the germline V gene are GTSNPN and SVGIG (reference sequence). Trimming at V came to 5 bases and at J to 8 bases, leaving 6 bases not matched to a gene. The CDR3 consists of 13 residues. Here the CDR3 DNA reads TGTGCCTGGTGCCTAGCGGGAGTTGACATTCAGTACTTC. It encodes CAWCLAGVDIQYF.

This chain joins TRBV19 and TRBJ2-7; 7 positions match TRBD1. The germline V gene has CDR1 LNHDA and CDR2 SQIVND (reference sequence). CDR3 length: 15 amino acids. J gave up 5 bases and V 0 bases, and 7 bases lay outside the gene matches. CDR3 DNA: TGTGCCAGTAGTATAGATAAAGGGGGCGTCGACGAGCAGTACTTC. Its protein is CASSIDKGGVDEQYF.

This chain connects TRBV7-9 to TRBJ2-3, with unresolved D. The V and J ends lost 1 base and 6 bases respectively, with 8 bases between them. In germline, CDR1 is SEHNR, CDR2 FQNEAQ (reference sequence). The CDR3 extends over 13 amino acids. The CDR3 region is CASSLVSGDTQYF. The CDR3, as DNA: TGTGCCAGCAGCTTAGTGTCGGGTGATACGCAGTATTTT.

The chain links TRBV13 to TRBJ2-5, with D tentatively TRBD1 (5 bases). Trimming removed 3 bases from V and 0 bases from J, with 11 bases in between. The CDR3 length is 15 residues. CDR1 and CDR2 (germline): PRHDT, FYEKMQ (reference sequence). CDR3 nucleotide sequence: TGTGCCAGCAGCTTCCTGGGGCAGAACCAAGAGACCCAGTACTTC. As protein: CASSFLGQNQETQYF.

The CDR3 loop reads CASSLVGETNEKLFF. CDR3 nucleotide sequence: TGTGCCAGCAGCTTGGTCGGGGAAACTAATGAAAAACTGTTTTTT. The V and J genes are TRBV5-6 and TRBJ1-4; D remains ambiguous. Germline assignment: CDR1 SGHDT and CDR2 YYEEEE. The CDR3 sequence is 15 residues long. Trimming removed 0 bases at V and 1 base at J, with 7 bases between.